A selection of T cell receptor beta chains follows, all from one sample in a study of OX40 agonist ivuxolimab in advanced cancers. Assay: immunoSEQ multiplex PCR; the TCRdb copy retains only in-frame clones and omits some. The sample holds about 84,000 clones, nearly 90% seen once. Sequenced material: CD4+ or CD8+ T cells sorted from blood, taken in a trial of the OX40 agonist ivuxolimab. The receptor source for this set is an adult with an advanced solid tumor such as melanoma, head and neck, liver or kidney cancer. The CDR3 runs from the conserved cysteine through the conserved F or W. A D gene is named only where the DNA matches it firmly. A row's size may be missing; if present it is once, few, many or a size class.

abundance,j_gene,v_gene,d_gene,CDR3aa,CDR3nt
.,TRBJ2-3,TRBV7-2,TRBD1,CASSLARTGAGADTQYF,TGTGCCAGCAGCTTAGCCCGGACAGGGGCGGGGGCAGATACGCAGTATTTT
.,TRBJ2-5,TRBV28,TRBD2,CASSLPSGGSKTQYF,TGTGCCAGCAGTCTGCCTAGCGGGGGGTCGAAGACCCAGTACTTC
.,TRBJ2-3,TRBV10-2,.,CASSRGASTDTQYF,TGCGCCAGCTCGCGCGGCGCTAGCACAGATACGCAGTATTTT
.,TRBJ2-5,TRBV2,.,CASTTQETQYF,TGTGCCAGCACCACACAAGAGACCCAGTACTTC
.,TRBJ2-3,TRBV9,.,CASSARRGGAPRGSTDTQYF,TGTGCCAGCAGCGCCAGGAGGGGGGGAGCGCCAAGGGGCTCCACAGATACGCAGTATTTT
few,TRBJ1-1,TRBV29-1,.,CSVGYRVNTEAFF,TGCAGCGTTGGTTACAGGGTGAACACTGAAGCTTTCTTT
.,TRBJ2-3,TRBV28,.,CASGIGQPGVSTDTQYF,TGTGCCAGCGGCATAGGACAGCCAGGGGTTAGCACAGATACGCAGTATTTT
.,TRBJ2-5,TRBV29-1,.,CSVDVSIETQYF,TGCAGCGTTGATGTTAGCATCGAGACCCAGTACTTC
.,TRBJ2-1,TRBV5-1,.,CASSPGWGLGGNEQFF,TGCGCCAGCAGCCCTGGGTGGGGGCTGGGGGGGAATGAGCAGTTCTTC
.,TRBJ2-1,TRBV29-1,.,CSVDRRLDEQFF,TGCAGCGTTGATAGAAGGCTTGATGAGCAGTTCTTC
.,TRBJ2-1,TRBV7-3,.,CASSLRGSSSYNEQFF,TGTGCCAGCAGCTTAAGGGGTAGTAGCTCCTACAATGAGCAGTTCTTC
.,TRBJ2-3,TRBV6-5,.,CASSRSPTDTQYF,TGTGCCAGCAGCCGCTCACCCACAGATACGCAGTATTTT
.,TRBJ1-6,TRBV2,.,CANNRDEYSPLHF,TGTGCCAACAACAGGGATGAGTATTCACCCCTCCACTTT
.,TRBJ1-2,TRBV28,.,CASTTQDYGYTF,TGTGCCAGCACCACGCAGGACTATGGCTACACCTTC
.,TRBJ1-1,TRBV2,.,CASSLLVGTEAFF,TGTGCCAGCAGTTTATTAGTCGGGACTGAAGCTTTCTTT
.,TRBJ2-1,TRBV27,TRBD2,CASSYLPMTSDNEQFF,TGTGCCAGCAGTTACTTACCCATGACTAGCGACAATGAGCAGTTCTTC
.,TRBJ2-5,TRBV2,.,CASSEAGYQETQYF,TGTGCCAGCAGTGAGGCCGGCTACCAAGAGACCCAGTACTTC
.,TRBJ1-1,TRBV7-9,.,CASSYLRGGSTEAFF,TGTGCCAGCAGTTACCTTAGGGGAGGAAGTACTGAAGCTTTCTTT
.,TRBJ2-7,TRBV5-1,.,CASSLSVGISYEQYF,TGCGCCAGCAGCTTGTCAGTCGGAATCTCCTACGAGCAGTACTTC
.,TRBJ1-1,TRBV5-1,TRBD1,CASSSDRDQNTEAFF,TGCGCCAGCAGCTCCGACAGGGACCAGAACACTGAAGCTTTCTTT
.,TRBJ1-5,TRBV7-2,.,CASSLRADGNQPQHF,TGTGCCAGCAGCTTAAGGGCAGACGGCAATCAGCCCCAGCATTTT
.,TRBJ1-2,TRBV18,TRBD1,CASSPVGTGGMVYTF,TGTGCCAGCTCACCAGTTGGGACAGGGGGCATGGTCTACACCTTC
few,TRBJ2-5,TRBV27,.,CASSFSGKETQYF,TGTGCCAGCAGTTTTTCAGGGAAAGAGACCCAGTACTTC
.,TRBJ1-2,TRBV5-1,TRBD1,CASSTNAGTGVGYTF,TGCGCCAGCAGCACGAACGCCGGGACAGGGGTCGGCTACACCTTC
few,TRBJ1-1,TRBV4-1,.,CASSQGEMRTEAFF,TGCGCCAGCAGCCAAGGGGAAATGAGGACTGAAGCTTTCTTT
once,TRBJ2-2,TRBV28,.,CASSLSGTGELFF,TGTGCCAGCAGTTTATCCGGCACCGGGGAGCTGTTTTTT
once,TRBJ1-1,TRBV6-5,.,CASRDGTVDTEAFF,TGTGCCAGCAGAGACGGGACCGTAGACACTGAAGCTTTCTTT
once,TRBJ2-2,TRBV4-3,.,CASSPRPGLNTGELFF,TGCGCCAGCAGCCCGCGTCCCGGACTAAACACCGGGGAGCTGTTTTTT
once,TRBJ1-2,TRBV14,.,CASSPDWARSYGYTF,TGTGCCAGCAGCCCTGATTGGGCGAGAAGCTATGGCTACACCTTC
.,TRBJ2-2,TRBV7-3,.,CASSLISRLAPGELFF,TGTGCCAGCAGCTTAATAAGTAGGCTAGCTCCCGGGGAGCTGTTTTTT